One and the same sample provided the 27 T cell receptor beta chains below, sequenced in a study of blood T cell repertoires in COVID-19. The protocol was immunoSEQ multiplex PCR, while the TCRdb copy is restricted to in-frame clones and leaves out a portion. This sample has about 420,000 clones, with 80% to 90% found just once. Input material: peripheral blood. Every receptor here comes from a young man with COVID-19, enrolled during active disease.

This chain links TRBV19 with TRBJ1-6; D gene uncertain. CDR1 is LNHDA and CDR2 is SQIVND in the germline V gene (reference sequence). With 5 bases removed from V and 7 bases from J, the gap between germline ends came to 9 bases. The CDR3 length is 13 residues. Here the CDR3 reads CASSPNSNSPLHF. CDR3 nucleotide sequence: TGTGCCAGTAGTCCCAATAGCAATTCACCCCTCCACTTT.

The chain carries TRBV12-3 or TRBV12-4 and TRBJ2-1; D gene uncertain. The CDR3 loop spans 13 amino acids. V lost 7 bases, J lost 8 bases, and 15 bases lay in between. For the CDR3, the DNA is TGTGCCAGCACTCCTGGGCGCCCCTATGAGCAGTTCTTC. Translation gives CASTPGRPYEQFF.

The V call is TRBV2, the J call TRBJ2-3; 7 bases are shared with TRBD2. V lost 4 bases, J lost 6 bases, and 1 base stayed unmatched. Per the germline V gene, CDR1 is SNHLY and CDR2 is FYNNEI. The CDR3 sequence is 12 residues long. This chain's CDR3 is CASSVGGDTQYF. CDR3 DNA sequence: TGTGCCAGCAGTGTGGGGGGGGATACGCAGTATTTT.

The rearrangement joins TRBV23-1 to TRBJ1-2; D is possibly TRBD1 (6 bases). Being an ORF, TRBV23-1 has a function that is uncertain. V lost 0 bases and J lost 4, with 12 bases in between. The CDR3 loop spans 15 amino acids. CDR3 loop: CASSQSRDRSYGYTF. DNA of the CDR3: TGCGCCAGCAGTCAATCGAGAGACAGGTCCTATGGCTACACCTTC.

This clone was observed a single time. The chain carries TRBV12-3 or TRBV12-4 and TRBJ2-7; D gene uncertain. The CDR3 sequence is 13 residues long. Deletions cut 7 bases from V and 0 bases from J, with 10 bases between. The CDR3 DNA reads as TGTGCCAGCACGCAGGATAGCTCCTACGAGCAGTACTTC. It specifies CASTQDSSYEQYF.

This chain joins TRBV5-1 and TRBJ2-7, with D maybe TRBD1 (6 bases). The length of the CDR3 is 15 residues. Trimming stripped 0 bases from V and 3 bases from J, with 13 bases between. Looked up from germline, CDR1 is SGHRS and CDR2 is YFSETQ. As DNA, the CDR3 is TGCGCCAGCAGCTTGGGGACAGCCCTCTTCTACGAGCAGTACTTC. As protein: CASSLGTALFYEQYF.

V usage is TRBV4-1 and J usage is TRBJ2-5; D possibly corresponds to TRBD2 (7 bases). V lost 4 bases, J lost 5 bases, and 17 bases lay in between. The V gene's germline CDR1 is MGHRA and CDR2 YSYEKL. The CDR3 is 15 residues long. CDR3: CASSLWGGGQETQYF. The CDR3 DNA is TGCGCCAGCAGCCTGTGGGGGGGTGGACAGGAGACCCAGTACTTC.

V gene TRBV11-2 combines with J gene TRBJ2-5, with a weak D call TRBD2 (5 bases). Germline lookup yields CDR1 SGHAT and CDR2 FQNNGV. V gave up 0 bases and J gave up 5 bases, with 13 bases separating them. The CDR3 extends over 15 amino acids. CDR3 region: CASSLERAAAETQYF. DNA for the CDR3: TGTGCCAGCAGCTTAGAACGGGCAGCGGCGGAGACCCAGTACTTC.

V is TRBV2 and J is TRBJ1-5; perhaps TRBD1 as D (6 bases). Trimming left V 1 base short and J 6 bases short, with 10 bases between. The length of the CDR3 is 14 residues. Germline CDR1 SNHLY, CDR2 FYNNEI. The CDR3 DNA sequence: TGTGCCAGCAGTGAAGAACAGGGAGTTCAGCCCCAGCATTTT. Amino acids: CASSEEQGVQPQHF.

The gene calls are TRBV5-4 and TRBJ2-1; 10 bases align to TRBD2. The CDR3 is 18 residues long. Germline trimming cut 4 bases from V and 0 bases from J; bases unmatched to any gene: 10. The germline gives CDR1 SGHNT, CDR2 YYREEE (reference sequence). Written as DNA, the CDR3 is TGTGCCAGCAGCCCAAGGAGCGGGAGGGCCCTCTCCTACAATGAGCAGTTCTTC. It translates to CASSPRSGRALSYNEQFF.

The gene calls are TRBV11-2 and TRBJ1-6; 8 nucleotides match TRBD1. With 0 bases clipped from V and 5 bases from J, the junction kept 6 bases outside the gene matches. The CDR3 runs 17 residues. In germline, CDR1 is SGHAT, CDR2 FQNNGV. CDR3 protein: CASSLDPGGADNSPLHF. CDR3 DNA sequence: TGTGCCAGCAGCTTAGATCCAGGGGGCGCGGATAATTCACCCCTCCACTTT. The variable domain in full, with the rest retrieved from reference TRBV11-2 and TRBJ1-6, is EAGVAQSPRYKIIEKRQSVAFWCNPISGHATLYWYQQILGQGPKLLIQFQNNGVVDDSQLPKDRFSAERLKGVDSTLKIQPAKLEDSAVYLCASSLDPGGADNSPLHFGNGTRLTVT.

The J gene is TRBJ2-7, the V gene TRBV5-4, with TRBD2 matching over 7 bases. The germline V gene has CDR1 SGHNT and CDR2 YYREEE (reference sequence). CDR3 length: 14 residues. The trim removed 2 bases at V and 7 bases at J, leaving 9 bases unmatched. The chain's CDR3 is CASSLALAEGEQYF. CDR3 nucleotide sequence: TGTGCCAGCAGCTTAGCTCTAGCGGAAGGGGAGCAGTACTTC. Looking up the rest from reference TRBV5-4 and TRBJ2-7 gives the full variable domain: ETGVTQSPTHLIKTRGQQVTLRCSSQSGHNTVSWYQQALGQGPQFIFQYYREEENGRGNFPPRFSGLQFPNYSSELNVNALELDDSALYLCASSLALAEGEQYFGPGTRLTVT.

The count of this clone is one. This chain joins TRBV5-1 and TRBJ2-5; D remains ambiguous. CDR1 is SGHRS, CDR2 YFSETQ, per germline. Trimming took 1 base from V and 5 from J, leaving 6 bases between them. This CDR3 contains 12 residues. CDR3 bases: TGCGCCAGCAGCTTGTCGTCGGAGACCCAGTACTTC. Translation gives CASSLSSETQYF.

The J gene is TRBJ2-7, the V gene TRBV14; D is perhaps TRBD2 (6 bases). This CDR3 is 15 amino acids long. Germline V CDR1 and CDR2: SGHDN, FVKESK. Between the trimmed V and J ends, which lost 3 bases and 2 bases, there was a span of 14 bases. The CDR3 DNA sequence: TGTGCCAGCAGCCAGGGTAGGGCGGGAACCTACGAGCAGTACTTC. This translates into CASSQGRAGTYEQYF.

The chain is built from TRBV7-9 and TRBJ1-1, with D possibly TRBD1 on 5 matching bases. Trimming shortened V by 4 bases and J by 1 base, and 10 bases separated the two germline ends. The CDR3 consists of 14 residues. Germline-derived CDR1 and CDR2 are SEHNR and FQNEAQ (reference sequence). CDR3 in amino acids: CASSSTTANTEAFF. The DNA of the CDR3 is TGTGCCAGCAGCTCGACGACAGCGAACACTGAAGCTTTCTTT.

This rearrangement joins TRBV19 to TRBJ2-3, with D possibly TRBD2 on 7 matching bases. This CDR3 has 17 residues. V dropped 6 bases and J dropped 6 bases, with 25 bases sitting between them. Germline CDR1 and CDR2: LNHDA and SQIVND (reference sequence). The CDR3: CASRTTLGREGGDTQYF. CDR3 DNA sequence: TGTGCCAGTAGAACCACCTTAGGGAGGGAGGGGGGTGATACGCAGTATTTT.

The CDR3 here is CASKKGEGGNQPQHF. CDR3 nucleotides: TGTGCCAGCAAAAAGGGGGAAGGAGGCAATCAGCCCCAGCATTTT. This sequence joins TRBV19 and TRBJ1-5; possibly TRBD1 for D (6 bases). The V and J ends lost 9 bases and 2 bases respectively, with 17 bases between them. The CDR3 is 15 residues long. Germline loops: CDR1 LNHDA, CDR2 SQIVND (reference sequence).

The chain carries TRBV7-9 and TRBJ2-3, with a possible D match to TRBD2 (5 bases). The germline gives CDR1 SEHNR, CDR2 FQNEAQ (reference sequence). V lost 5 bases, J lost 4 bases, and 13 bases lay in between. The CDR3 covers 14 residues. The CDR3 nucleotides are TGTGCCAGCAGCCCGGACCGGGGAGCAGATACGCAGTATTTT. Amino acid sequence: CASSPDRGADTQYF.

The chain recombines TRBV6-6 with TRBJ2-3; no clear D gene. The CDR3 spans 13 residues. The germline gives CDR1 MNHNY, CDR2 SVGAGI (reference sequence). The germline V and J ends were trimmed by 6 bases and 4 bases, with 11 bases remaining between them. The CDR3 here is CASRAGGADTQYF. The CDR3 DNA sequence: TGTGCCAGCAGGGCCGGCGGCGCAGATACGCAGTATTTT.

V gene TRBV28 combines with J gene TRBJ2-3; TRBD2 agrees at 7 bases. The V gene end was trimmed by 3 bases and the J gene end by 3 bases; junction bases not matched to a gene: 6. The CDR3 sequence is 15 residues long. Germline CDR1 and CDR2: MDHEN and SYDVKM. The CDR3 bases are TGTGCCAGCAGTTTGTATGGCGGGAGTACAGATACGCAGTATTTT. It yields the protein CASSLYGGSTDTQYF.

The chain links TRBV9 to TRBJ2-4, with D maybe TRBD1 (6 bases). The CDR3 totals 16 residues. V dropped 3 bases and J dropped 1 base, with 14 bases sitting between them. The germline gives CDR1 SGDLS, CDR2 YYNGEE. The CDR3 sequence: CASSGQQGWAKNIQYF. The CDR3 nucleotides read TGTGCCAGCAGCGGACAACAGGGTTGGGCCAAAAACATTCAGTACTTC.

V gene TRBV5-5 combines with J gene TRBJ2-5, with a weak D call TRBD2 (6 bases). Trimming removed 4 bases at V and 8 bases at J, with 24 bases between. This CDR3 contains 16 residues. Germline lookup yields CDR1 SGHKS and CDR2 YYEKEE (reference sequence). CDR3 loop: CASSRDPRGSIGTQYF. CDR3 in DNA: TGTGCCAGCAGCAGGGACCCACGGGGGTCGATCGGCACCCAGTACTTC.

The chain combines TRBV18 with TRBJ2-1, with TRBD1 matching 7 bases. CDR3 size: 16 residues. V shed 0 bases, J shed 0 bases, and the junction held 2 bases outside the gene matches. The germline CDR1 and CDR2 sequences are KGHSH and LQKENI. CDR3 coding DNA: TGTGCCAGCTCACCACCCGCAGGGGGCTCCTACAATGAGCAGTTCTTC. Protein product: CASSPPAGGSYNEQFF.

The V and J genes are TRBV13 and TRBJ2-3; no reliable D call. Trimming cost V 4 bases and J 0 bases, with 8 bases left between them. Per the germline V gene, CDR1 is PRHDT and CDR2 is FYEKMQ (reference sequence). The CDR3 covers 14 residues. The CDR3 coding sequence is TGTGCCAGCAGCTCTCCGACTAGCACAGATACGCAGTATTTT. This translates into CASSSPTSTDTQYF.

The chain employs TRBV2 and TRBJ2-4; possibly TRBD1 for D (6 bases). CDR1 SNHLY and CDR2 FYNNEI come from the germline V gene. CDR3 length: 14 amino acids. The V end was cut by 7 bases, the J end by 0 bases, with 10 bases between. CDR3 coding DNA: TGTGCCAGCAAGGGGGACCTAGCCAAAAACATTCAGTACTTC. This translates into CASKGDLAKNIQYF.

This clone has only a few counts. The chain links TRBV10-3 to TRBJ2-7, with TRBD1 as a possible D gene (6 bases). This CDR3 has 14 amino acids. Trimming left V 7 bases short and J 2 bases short, with 15 bases between. Germline CDR1 reads ENHRY; CDR2 reads SYGVKD. The CDR3 bases are TGTGCCATCACGCCGGACAGCCCTCCCTACGAGCAGTACTTC. Encoded protein: CAITPDSPPYEQYF.

The gene calls are TRBV9 and TRBJ2-5; tentative D call: TRBD2 (5 bases). Between the trimmed V and J ends, which lost 0 bases and 0 bases, there was a span of 9 bases. Germline CDR1 SGDLS, CDR2 YYNGEE. The CDR3 consists of 15 residues. CDR3 sequence reads: CASSVAERYQETQYF. The CDR3 DNA reads TGTGCCAGCAGCGTAGCTGAGCGGTACCAAGAGACCCAGTACTTC.